These 30 T cell receptor beta chains were all obtained from the same sample, sequenced in a study of blood T cell repertoires in COVID-19 (dated by TCRdb to 2019 to 2021). The method behind the library was the immunoSEQ multiplex PCR assay. TCRdb carries this immuneACCESS record with in-frame sequences only. Its versions omit some clonotypes, under half of them owing to an unresolved V gene in the studies checked, with the rest unexplained. This sample holds around 160,000 clones; around 82% were observed only once. The top ten clones comprise under 15% of the sample. Source material: peripheral blood. These receptors were taken from a man in his fifties or sixties with active or convalescent COVID-19.

V and J are TRBV20-1 and TRBJ2-1, with D tentatively TRBD1 (6 bases). The V and J ends lost 3 bases and 4 bases respectively, with 16 bases between them. The CDR3 loop spans 15 amino acids. CDR1 and CDR2 (germline): DFQATT, SNEGSKA (reference sequence). For the CDR3, the DNA is TGCAGTGCTAGTTCTCAGGGGCCTACGTACAATGAGCAGTTCTTC. This encodes CSASSQGPTYNEQFF.

This clone showed up many times. The chain employs TRBV10-3 and TRBJ2-5; D is possibly TRBD1 (6 bases). Germline loops: CDR1 ENHRY, CDR2 SYGVKD. This CDR3 has 12 amino acids. V lost 10 bases to trimming and J lost 4 bases, with 13 bases between them. CDR3 loop: CASTGSGETQYF. The CDR3 nucleotides read TGTGCCAGCACAGGGTCTGGAGAGACCCAGTACTTC.

The V and J genes are TRBV19 and TRBJ2-7; 7 bases are a match to TRBD2. J gave up 2 bases and V 6 bases, and 10 bases lay outside the gene matches. CDR1 and CDR2 (germline): LNHDA, SQIVND (reference sequence). CDR3 size: 15 residues. CDR3 in amino acids: CASRPAGLAAYEQYF. CDR3 nucleotides: TGTGCCAGTAGGCCTGCCGGGCTAGCGGCCTACGAGCAGTACTTC.

The CDR3 sequence: CASSTFRQGALQPYNEQFF. The CDR3 DNA is TGTGCCAGCAGCACCTTCCGACAGGGGGCTCTCCAACCCTACAATGAGCAGTTCTTC. The V gene is TRBV11-3, the J gene TRBJ2-1, with 10 positions matching TRBD1. The CDR3 spans 19 residues. Germline CDR1 is SGHNT and CDR2 is YENEEA. The V and J ends lost 5 bases and 2 bases, in that order; junction bases with no gene match: 15.

The rearrangement uses TRBV18 and TRBJ2-7; 7 bases fit TRBD1. The ends lost 6 bases at V and 6 bases at J; junction bases unmatched: 8. This CDR3 is 13 amino acids long. Germline CDR1 reads KGHSH; CDR2 reads LQKENI. CDR3 residues: CASSRGTVREQYF. The CDR3 bases are TGTGCCAGCTCTCGTGGGACAGTCCGCGAGCAGTACTTC.

The gene calls are TRBV5-6 and TRBJ2-3; D possibly corresponds to TRBD2 (5 bases). Germline V gene data show CDR1 as SGHDT and CDR2 as YYEEEE. Trimming removed 4 bases at V and 0 bases at J, with 15 bases between. This CDR3 comprises 16 residues. The CDR3 spells CASSLPAGGSTDTQYF. The CDR3 DNA reads TGTGCCAGCAGCCTCCCCGCCGGCGGGAGCACAGATACGCAGTATTTT.

This clone came up a few times. The chain recombines TRBV7-2 with TRBJ1-2; the match to TRBD1 covers 9 bases. This CDR3 is built from 14 residues. Trimming removed 5 bases from V and 7 bases from J; junction bases left unmatched: 8. In germline, CDR1 is SGHTA, CDR2 FQGNSA. The CDR3 loop is CASSPAGTGPGYTF. Here the CDR3 DNA reads TGTGCCAGCAGCCCTGCCGGGACAGGGCCTGGCTACACCTTC.

This clone was found a few times. This sequence joins TRBV3-1 (or the pseudogene TRBV3-2) and TRBJ2-1; 8 nucleotides agree with TRBD2. Trimming cost V 4 bases and J 9 bases; bases outside gene matches: 8. Germline CDR1 reads LGHDT; CDR2 reads YNNKEL (reference sequence). The CDR3 loop spans 14 amino acids. Here the CDR3 reads CASSPRSTSAEQFF. In DNA, the CDR3 is TGTGCCAGCAGCCCCCGATCGACTAGCGCTGAGCAGTTCTTC.

In DNA, the CDR3 is TGCAGTGCGGCCCGTAATGAGCAGTTCTTC. Its protein is CSAARNEQFF. J is TRBJ2-1 and V is TRBV20-1; the D is unclear. V was cut by 6 bases and J by 7 bases, with 7 bases left in between. The CDR3 length is 10 residues. CDR1 and CDR2 (germline): DFQATT, SNEGSKA (reference sequence).

The chain carries TRBV27 and TRBJ2-7; D is possibly TRBD1 (5 bases). Looked up from germline, CDR1 is MNHEY and CDR2 is SMNVEV (reference sequence). Trimming left V 3 bases short and J 3 bases short, with 9 bases between. CDR3 length: 13 residues. CDR3: CASSLTQGYEQYF. CDR3 nucleotides: TGTGCCAGCAGTTTGACCCAGGGCTACGAGCAGTACTTC.

This clone was recorded a few times. This chain connects TRBV18 to TRBJ2-7, with D tentatively TRBD2 (6 bases). Germline V gives CDR1 KGHSH, CDR2 LQKENI. The CDR3 spans 13 residues. The ends were cut back, 6 bases at V and 7 bases at J, with 16 bases in the middle. CDR3 DNA sequence: TGTGCCAGCTCTCTTATTAGCGGCGAGGAGCAGTACTTC. It translates to CASSLISGEEQYF.

This clone was detected only once. CDR3 nucleotides: TGTGCCAGCACCGGGGGGGGACTAGCGGGAGATACGCAGTATTTT. This codes for CASTGGGLAGDTQYF. J is TRBJ2-3 and V is TRBV6-5, with 12 bases lining up with TRBD2. Per germline, CDR1 MNHEY and CDR2 SVGAGI. V gave up 7 bases and J gave up 5 bases; unmatched junction bases: 7. The CDR3 has 15 amino acids.

Concerning this clone: This sample also contains other DNA sequences that code for the same CDR3. The J gene is TRBJ2-7, the V gene TRBV12-3 or TRBV12-4; D unresolved. The V and J ends lost 6 bases and 3 bases respectively, with 6 bases between them. CDR3 size: 11 residues. The CDR3 reads CASSPSYEQYF. CDR3 nucleotide sequence: TGTGCCAGCAGCCCGAGCTACGAGCAGTACTTC.

The chain employs TRBV18 and TRBJ2-1; 13 positions agree with TRBD2. The CDR3 has 15 residues. CDR1 is KGHSH and CDR2 is LQKENI in the germline V gene. The J segment lost 5 bases and the V segment lost 8 bases, leaving 6 bases of the junction unmatched. CDR3 residues: CASLLGLAGNNEQFF. The CDR3 DNA sequence: TGTGCCAGCCTCCTGGGACTAGCGGGAAACAATGAGCAGTTCTTC.

V and J are TRBV9 and TRBJ1-6; 7 nucleotides agree with TRBD1. The CDR3 has 15 amino acids. Germline CDR1 reads SGDLS; CDR2 reads YYNGEE. Unmatched junction bases numbered 7, after V lost 0 bases and J lost 10 bases. The CDR3 DNA reads as TGTGCCAGCAGCGTAGGTGGGACAGTACACTCACCCCTCCACTTT. As protein: CASSVGGTVHSPLHF.

V and J are TRBV19 and TRBJ1-4; 10 positions match TRBD1. This CDR3 region has 16 residues. After removal of 4 bases from V and 10 bases from J, the junction contained 12 bases not matched to a gene. Germline V lookup: CDR1 LNHDA, CDR2 SQIVND (reference sequence). The CDR3 loop is CASSTLSGTGVGKLFF. The DNA of the CDR3 is TGTGCCAGTAGTACCCTCTCCGGGACAGGGGTTGGAAAACTGTTTTTT.

This chain links TRBV7-9 with TRBJ1-6; D possibly corresponds to TRBD1 (5 bases). Trimming removed 6 bases from V and 0 bases from J, with 6 bases in between. This CDR3 contains 14 residues. Germline CDR1 and CDR2: SEHNR and FQNEAQ (reference sequence). The CDR3 protein is CASRGASYNSPLHF. CDR3 nucleotides: TGTGCCAGCAGAGGGGCCTCCTATAATTCACCCCTCCACTTT.

The V call is TRBV7-9, the J call TRBJ1-2; weak D call: TRBD1 (6 bases). Trimming left V 3 bases short and J 4 bases short, with 12 bases between. The germline gives CDR1 SEHNR, CDR2 FQNEAQ (reference sequence). CDR3 length: 14 amino acids. CDR3 amino acids: CASSLSDRFYGYTF. The CDR3 DNA follows: TGTGCCAGCAGCTTGTCCGACAGGTTCTATGGCTACACCTTC.

The V gene is TRBV3-1 (or the pseudogene TRBV3-2), the J gene TRBJ2-1, with 7 bases aligning to TRBD1. This CDR3 has 15 amino acids. Looked up from germline, CDR1 is LGHDT and CDR2 is YNNKEL (reference sequence). V trimming: 4 bases; J trimming: 2 bases; junction bases outside the gene matches: 5. The CDR3 sequence: CASSPSGQAYNEQFF. In DNA, the CDR3 is TGTGCCAGCAGCCCCTCCGGACAGGCCTACAATGAGCAGTTCTTC.

The chain has TRBV6-2 or TRBV6-3 and TRBJ1-2, with TRBD1 matching 8 bases. The CDR3 has 16 amino acids. The germline CDR1 and CDR2 sequences are MNHEY and SVGEGT. V was clipped by 0 bases and J by 3 bases; unmatched bases: 6. CDR3 protein: CASSYSTQGADYGYTF. The DNA of the CDR3 is TGTGCCAGCAGTTACTCTACGCAGGGGGCGGACTATGGCTACACCTTC.

The chain couples TRBV29-1 to TRBJ2-7, with 9 bases fitting TRBD2. Losses at the gene ends were 7 bases for V and 4 bases for J; bases not matched to a gene: 8. The length of the CDR3 is 13 residues. Germline assignment: CDR1 SQVTM and CDR2 ANQGSEA. The CDR3 sequence: CSALAGVGYEQYF. In DNA form, the CDR3 reads TGCAGCGCTTTAGCGGGAGTTGGGTACGAGCAGTACTTC.

The chain uses TRBV28 and TRBJ1-4, with unresolved D. Trimming stripped 6 bases from V and 4 bases from J, with 12 bases between. Per the germline V gene, CDR1 is MDHEN and CDR2 is SYDVKM. This CDR3 contains 14 residues. The CDR3 region has the DNA TGTGCCAGCAGAGCTCCGGGAAGTAATGAAAAACTGTTTTTT. Its translation is CASRAPGSNEKLFF.

This chain links TRBV19 with TRBJ1-1; 11 nucleotides align to TRBD1. Germline values: CDR1 LNHDA, CDR2 SQIVND (reference sequence). The CDR3 runs 16 residues. J was trimmed by 4 bases and V by 4 bases; bases with no gene match: 8. The CDR3, as DNA: TGTGCCAGTAGTACCCTCACGGGACAGGGGGGCACTGAAGCTTTCTTT. This codes for CASSTLTGQGGTEAFF.

The V and J genes are TRBV20-1 and TRBJ1-3; the D is unclear. V dropped 5 bases and J dropped 3 bases, with 5 bases sitting between them. The CDR3 is 11 amino acids. Germline CDR1 and CDR2: DFQATT and SNEGSKA (reference sequence). DNA for the CDR3: TGCAGTGCTCCAATTGGAAACACCATATATTTT. It is translated as CSAPIGNTIYF.

The rearrangement links TRBV7-8 to TRBJ1-1, with a tentative D call TRBD1 (5 bases). V was clipped by 3 bases and J by 5 bases, with 10 bases between them. Looked up from germline, CDR1 is SGHVS and CDR2 is FQNEAQ. This CDR3 has 13 residues. The chain's CDR3 is CASSLGGRTEAFF. CDR3 DNA sequence: TGTGCCAGCAGCTTGGGGGGGAGGACTGAAGCTTTCTTT.

The gene calls are TRBV7-9 and TRBJ2-7; 7 positions agree with TRBD2. Germline CDR1 is SEHNR and CDR2 is FQNEAQ (reference sequence). J lost 2 bases, V lost 5 bases, and 3 bases had no gene match. The length of the CDR3 is 13 residues. The CDR3 DNA reads TGTGCCAGCAGCACCGGGACTACCTACGAGCAGTACTTC. This sequence encodes CASSTGTTYEQYF.

In its sample, this clone was seen a few times. The chain employs TRBV30 and TRBJ2-7; D uncertain. CDR3 size: 14 residues. Germline CDR1 GTSNPN, CDR2 SVGIG (reference sequence). Trimming removed 0 bases from V and 2 bases from J, with 11 bases in between. CDR3 sequence reads: CAWSVGRRAYEQYF. The DNA of the CDR3 is TGTGCCTGGAGTGTGGGCAGGCGCGCCTACGAGCAGTACTTC.

The rearrangement joins TRBV7-2 to TRBJ2-7; 9 nucleotides agree with TRBD2. This CDR3 has 15 residues. V lost 5 bases to trimming and J lost 4 bases; unmatched junction nucleotides: 9. The germline V gene has CDR1 SGHTA and CDR2 FQGNSA. The DNA for the CDR3 is TGTGCCAGCAGCCTCCTGGCAGCGGGGGGTTACGAGCAGTACTTC. Translated: CASSLLAAGGYEQYF.

As concerns this clone: This specimen includes other DNA sequences encoding the same CDR3. The genes are TRBV12-3 or TRBV12-4 and TRBJ1-2; 8 nucleotides match TRBD1. The CDR3 covers 12 residues. V lost 5 bases to trimming and J lost 4 bases; unmatched junction nucleotides: 0. The CDR3 region is CASSDRGYGYTF. CDR3 DNA: TGTGCCAGCAGTGACAGGGGCTATGGCTACACCTTC.

This clone was seen only once. The V call is TRBV18, the J call TRBJ1-2, with D possibly matching TRBD1 (5 bases). The CDR3 spans 15 residues. Per germline, CDR1 KGHSH and CDR2 LQKENI. V lost 4 bases and J 7 bases, leaving 19 bases between the germline ends. In DNA form, the CDR3 reads TGTGCCAGCTCACTCCAGACAGCCCCCACCGGTGGCTACACCTTC. This sequence encodes CASSLQTAPTGGYTF. The variable domain in full, with the rest retrieved from reference TRBV18 and TRBJ1-2, is NAGVMQNPRHLVRRRGQEARLRCSPMKGHSHVYWYRQLPEEGLKFMVYLQKENIIDESGMPKERFSAEFPKEGPSILRIQQVVRGDSAAYFCASSLQTAPTGGYTFGSGTRLTVV.